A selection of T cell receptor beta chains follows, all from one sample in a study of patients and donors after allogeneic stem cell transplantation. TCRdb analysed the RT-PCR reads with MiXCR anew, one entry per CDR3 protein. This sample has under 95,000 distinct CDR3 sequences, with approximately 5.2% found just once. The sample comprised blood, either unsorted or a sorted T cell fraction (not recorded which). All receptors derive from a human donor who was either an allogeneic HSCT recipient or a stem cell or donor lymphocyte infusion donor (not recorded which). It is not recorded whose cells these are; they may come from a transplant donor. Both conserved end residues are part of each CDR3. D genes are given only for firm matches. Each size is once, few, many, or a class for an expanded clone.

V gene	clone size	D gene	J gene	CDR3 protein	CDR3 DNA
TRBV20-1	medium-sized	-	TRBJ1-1	CSAWGDTEAFF	TGCAGTGCTTGGGGGGACACTGAAGCTTTCTTT
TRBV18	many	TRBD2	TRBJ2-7	CASSPPLTSGFSYEQYF	TGTGCCAGCTCACCACCGCTTACTAGCGGATTCTCCTACGAGCAGTACTTC
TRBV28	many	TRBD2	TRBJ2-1	CASSLTAGGSYNEQFF	TGTGCCAGCAGTTTAACAGCGGGAGGGTCCTACAATGAGCAGTTCTTC
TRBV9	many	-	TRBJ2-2	CASSVRSGDGELFF	TGTGCCAGCAGCGTAAGATCCGGGGATGGGGAGCTGTTTTTT
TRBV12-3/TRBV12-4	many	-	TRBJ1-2	CASSPQGIGGYTF	TGTGCCAGCAGTCCACAGGGAATTGGGGGCTACACCTTC
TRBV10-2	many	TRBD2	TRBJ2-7	CASSERSGAATSDYEQYF	TGCGCCAGCAGTGAGCGGAGCGGGGCGGCAACATCCGACTACGAGCAGTACTTC
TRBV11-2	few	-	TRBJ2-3	CASSSALYRGGTQYF	TGTGCCAGCAGCTCGGCCCTCTACAGGGGAGGGACGCAGTATTTT
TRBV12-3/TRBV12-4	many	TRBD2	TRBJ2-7	CASSLTSGSVSYEQYF	TGTGCCAGCAGTCTAACTAGCGGGAGTGTCTCCTACGAGCAGTACTTC
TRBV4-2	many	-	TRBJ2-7	CASSQDLNSPFYEQYF	TGTGCCAGCAGCCAAGATTTGAACAGTCCCTTTTACGAGCAGTACTTC
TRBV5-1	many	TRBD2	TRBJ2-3	CASSGSSGGATDTQYF	TGCGCCAGCAGCGGATCTAGCGGGGGGGCGACAGATACGCAGTATTTT